The sample holds many counts of the clone carrying this TCR beta chain. The antigen is unknown. The entry originates in a study of T cells in Graves' hyperthyroidism and ophthalmopathy. There were TCR beta CDR3 regions amplified from RNA transcripts. During a first-round RT-PCR of the TCR CDR3, the HTBI primer set was used. MiXCR, run by TCRdb on the multiplex PCR reads, gives a single entry per CDR3 protein. The sample consists of about 640,000 distinct CDR3 sequences, roughly 15% of them appearing once. General study findings and limits: Model output signaled ophthalmopathy a median approximately 6 months ahead of onset. Ophthalmopathy could be told apart from stable hyperthyroidism with a 13 V-J model.

Diagnostic assessment was based on clinical symptoms, serum thyroxine and TRAb, thyroid ultrasound and orbital computed tomography. With V trimmed by 8 bases and J by 0 bases, 5 bases remained unmatched. CDR3 size: 15 residues. The V gene's germline CDR1 is MDHEN and CDR2 SYDVKM. Sequenced material: blood. The receptor's source is a woman in her 50s with Graves' ophthalmopathy. The rearrangement uses TRBV28 and TRBJ2-1; 9 nucleotides align to TRBD1. This chain's CDR3 is CASWGTGSSYNEQFF. Written as DNA, the CDR3 is TGTGCCAGCTGGGGGACAGGGAGCTCCTACAATGAGCAGTTCTTC. Complete variable domain (other parts from reference TRBV28 and TRBJ2-1): DVKVTQSSRYLVKRTGEKVFLECVQDMDHENMFWYRQDPGLGLRLIYFSYDVKMKEKGDIPEGYSVSREKKERFSLILESASTNQTSMYLCASWGTGSSYNEQFFGPGTRLTVL.